This TCR beta chain came from a study of radiation and T cells in renal cell carcinoma (dated by TCRdb to the early 2020s). Concerning the study at large: The samples were obtained from a clinical trial, where primary renal cell carcinomas were treated with 15 Gy stereotactic body radiation therapy and then removed by nephrectomy 4 weeks afterward. In total, approximately 54 samples, comprising approximately 26 tumors and about 27 peripheral blood samples, were subjected to TCR beta sequencing. Across all 50 or so samples, 4,016,671 unique CDR3 nucleotide sequences, encoding roughly 3 million unique CDR3 amino acid sequences, were identified.

The sample's time point label is to be understood as: baseline pretreatment blood. The sample's treatment or condition label, decoded: 15 Gy SBRT to primary tumor, nephrectomy 4 weeks later. To follow tumor-enriched clonotypes, peripheral blood was collected serially from radiation-treated patients at baseline and again at 2 weeks and 4 weeks after SBRT. Renal cell carcinoma with clear cell pathology was present in all patients. Genomic DNA for TCR sequencing was prepared using the QIAamp DNA Blood Mini Kit (Qiagen). Only samples passing all quality control checks were included in the analyses. With regard to this clone: Its antigen specificity is not known. No much larger clonotype is one base removed from it; base qualities were not supplied.

The immunoSEQ kit was used, according to the manufacturer's recommendations, to generate TCR beta libraries from genomic DNA. For library preparation, a first multiplex PCR was performed with proprietary primers, followed by a second PCR in which unique barcodes were added, and bead cleanups were performed after each round. Each sample batch included a kit-provided positive control reaction and a negative control reaction. The final libraries underwent checking on an Agilent 4200 TapeStation D1000 ScreenTape, volumetric pooling, and quantification by qPCR. Sequencing ran on an Illumina NextSeq500 with a MidOutput 150-cycle cartridge, using 156 Read1 and 15 Index1 cycles with kit custom primers. The pooled library was loaded at 1.0 pM with around 20% PhiX control spiked in. Turning to the authors' computational methods: Vendor-processed data were analyzed in R, and a clonotype was defined as all T cells sharing the same CDR3 nucleotide sequence. For clone abundance analyses, frequencies were normalized to the 10,000 most abundant clones per sample. Public T cell clones, which averaged fewer than five per sample, were excluded before analysis. An abundance difference of at least 32-fold between compartments was the criterion for calling clonotypes tumor-enriched or baseline blood-enriched. A beta-binomial differential abundance model was applied to find clonotypes that expanded or contracted between blood time points. Tumor-blood repertoire similarity was measured with the Baroni-Urbani and Buser coefficient, and groups were compared using two-tailed Wilcoxon tests in R. This immuneACCESS table, as held by TCRdb, lists in-frame sequences with V and J called but not all clones. Of the missing ones, under half trace to an unresolved V gene in checked studies; the others have no known cause. The D gene and trimming were derived from the DNA, and the V and J assignments and clone size from that table. In this sample the table shows 50,000 to 75,000 clones, around 78% of which occur a single time. 7.3% of the sample is held by the ten biggest clonotypes.

Paper-wide results and their limitations: In blood, the top tumor clonotypes increased between baseline and 2 weeks post-radiation and then shrank by 4 weeks, which suggests that tumor-resident clones expanded only transiently. Blood repertoire dynamics were not followed beyond 4 weeks after treatment. Because pretreatment tumor biopsies were not available, the study could not determine whether clonotypes were already present within the tumor at baseline. With a single-armed trial design, the study had no way to address how radiation dose or scheduling affects the TCR repertoire.

The sequenced sample was blood, obtained from a patient whose treatment included radiotherapy and nephrectomy. The clonotype was recovered from a man aged 55-75 years with renal cell carcinoma.

The CDR3 region: CASPRNTNHHEQFF. The sequence in DNA is TGTGCCAGCCCAAGAAACACCAACCACCATGAGCAGTTCTTC. The sequence joins TRBV5-8 to TRBJ2-1; the D gene lacks a confident call. The germline V gene sets CDR1 to SGHTS and CDR2 to YDEGEE. Trimming costs V 7 bases and J 8 bases, and their ends lie 19 bases apart. Spanning cysteine to phenylalanine, the CDR3 consists of 14 amino acids. CDR3 DNA is the only sequence kept; it has 42 bases, read in frame from the first base.